This T cell receptor beta chain came from a study of PD-1 and CTLA-4 blockade in melanoma. This table comes from immunoSEQ multiplex PCR, and its TCRdb copy is limited to in-frame clones, with some not included. This sample has about 32,000 clones, with around 89% found just once. V was shortened by 1 base and J by 1 base, with 11 bases between the two germline ends. Looked up from germline, CDR1 is MGHRA and CDR2 is YSYEKL. The length of the CDR3 is 15 residues. This receptor was identified in a human donor with melanoma. The chain has TRBV4-1 and TRBJ2-7, with a tentative D call TRBD2 (6 bases). The source material was CD8+ T cells from peripheral blood, sampled from a patient given anti-PD-1 treatment. CDR3 DNA sequence: TGCGCCAGCAGCCAAGCACGCGGGGCATCCTACGAGCAGTACTTC. It is translated as CASSQARGASYEQYF.